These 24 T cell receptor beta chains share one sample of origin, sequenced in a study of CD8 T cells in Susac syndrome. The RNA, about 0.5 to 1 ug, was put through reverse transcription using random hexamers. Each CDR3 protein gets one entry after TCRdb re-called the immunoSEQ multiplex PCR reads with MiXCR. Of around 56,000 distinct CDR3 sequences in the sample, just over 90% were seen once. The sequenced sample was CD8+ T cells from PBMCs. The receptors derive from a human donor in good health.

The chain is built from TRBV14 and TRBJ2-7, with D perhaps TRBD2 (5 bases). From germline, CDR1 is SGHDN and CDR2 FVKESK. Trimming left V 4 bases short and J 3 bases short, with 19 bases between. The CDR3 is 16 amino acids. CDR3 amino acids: CASSPKHIRGNYEQYF. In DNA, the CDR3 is TGTGCCAGCAGCCCCAAACACATCCGGGGAAACTACGAGCAGTACTTC.

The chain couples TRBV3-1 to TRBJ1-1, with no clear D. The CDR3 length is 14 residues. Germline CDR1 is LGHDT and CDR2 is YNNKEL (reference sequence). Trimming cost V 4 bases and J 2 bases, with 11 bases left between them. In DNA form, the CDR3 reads TGTGCCAGCAGCCGCGTCCTGGAAAACACTGAAGCTTTCTTT. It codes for CASSRVLENTEAFF. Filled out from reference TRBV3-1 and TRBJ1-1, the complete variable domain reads DTAVSQTPKYLVTQMGNDKSIKCEQNLGHDTMYWYKQDSKKFLKIMFSYNNKELIINETVPNRFSPKSPDKAHLNLHINSLELGDSAVYFCASSRVLENTEAFFGQGTRLTVV.

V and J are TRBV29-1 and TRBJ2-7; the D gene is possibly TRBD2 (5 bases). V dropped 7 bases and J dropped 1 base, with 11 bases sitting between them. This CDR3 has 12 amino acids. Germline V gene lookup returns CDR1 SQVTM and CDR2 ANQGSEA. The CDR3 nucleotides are TGCAGCGCGAGGACTTCTTCCTACGAGCAGTACTTC. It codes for CSARTSSYEQYF.

The CDR3: CASLRETQYF. DNA for the CDR3: TGTGCCAGCCTACGAGAGACCCAGTACTTC. This chain uses TRBV2 with TRBJ2-5; D not certain. This CDR3 region has 10 residues. In germline, CDR1 is SNHLY, CDR2 FYNNEI. V was clipped by 8 bases and J by 4 bases, with 5 bases between them.

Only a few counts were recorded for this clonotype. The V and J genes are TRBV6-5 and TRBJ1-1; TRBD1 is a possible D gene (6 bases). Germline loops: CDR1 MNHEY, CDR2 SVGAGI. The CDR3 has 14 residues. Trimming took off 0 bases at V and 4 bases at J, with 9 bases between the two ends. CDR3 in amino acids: CASSYSRGGTEAFF. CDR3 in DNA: TGTGCCAGCAGTTACTCGAGAGGGGGCACTGAAGCTTTCTTT.

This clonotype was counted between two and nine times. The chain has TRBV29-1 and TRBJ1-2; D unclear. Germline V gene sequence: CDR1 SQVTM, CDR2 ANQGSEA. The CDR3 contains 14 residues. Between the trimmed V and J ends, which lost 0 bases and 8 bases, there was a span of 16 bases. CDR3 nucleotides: TGCAGCGTTGAAGATCGAGGCAGTTCCTTGGGCTACACCTTC. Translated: CSVEDRGSSLGYTF.

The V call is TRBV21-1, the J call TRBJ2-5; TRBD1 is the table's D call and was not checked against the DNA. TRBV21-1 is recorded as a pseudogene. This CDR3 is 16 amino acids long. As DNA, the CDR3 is TGTGCCAGCAGCAACCGGACAGGTGGTTTAGGGGAGACCCAGTACTTC. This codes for CASSNRTGGLGETQYF.

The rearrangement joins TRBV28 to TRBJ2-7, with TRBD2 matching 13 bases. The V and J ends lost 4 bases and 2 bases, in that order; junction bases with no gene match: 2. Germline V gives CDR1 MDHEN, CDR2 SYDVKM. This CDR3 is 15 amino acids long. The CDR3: CASSWGLAGPYEQYF. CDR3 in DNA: TGTGCCAGCAGTTGGGGACTAGCGGGGCCCTACGAGCAGTACTTC.

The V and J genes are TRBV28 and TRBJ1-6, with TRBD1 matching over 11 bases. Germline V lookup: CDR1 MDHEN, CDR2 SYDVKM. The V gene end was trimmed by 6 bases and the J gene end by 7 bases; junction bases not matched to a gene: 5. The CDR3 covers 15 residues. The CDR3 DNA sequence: TGTGCCAGCAGCCCGGGACAGGGGGTAAATTCACCCCTCCACTTT. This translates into CASSPGQGVNSPLHF.

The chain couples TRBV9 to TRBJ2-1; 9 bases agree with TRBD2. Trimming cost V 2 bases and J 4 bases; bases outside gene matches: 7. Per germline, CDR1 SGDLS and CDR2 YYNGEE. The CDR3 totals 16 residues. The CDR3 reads CASSVGPSGEYNEQFF. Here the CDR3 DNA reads TGTGCCAGCAGCGTCGGCCCTAGCGGGGAGTACAATGAGCAGTTCTTC.

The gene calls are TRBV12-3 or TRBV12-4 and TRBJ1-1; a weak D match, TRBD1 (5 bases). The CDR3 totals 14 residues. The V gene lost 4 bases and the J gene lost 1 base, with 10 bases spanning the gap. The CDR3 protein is CASSSEGTNTEAFF. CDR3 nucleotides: TGTGCCAGCAGTTCTGAGGGGACGAACACTGAAGCTTTCTTT.

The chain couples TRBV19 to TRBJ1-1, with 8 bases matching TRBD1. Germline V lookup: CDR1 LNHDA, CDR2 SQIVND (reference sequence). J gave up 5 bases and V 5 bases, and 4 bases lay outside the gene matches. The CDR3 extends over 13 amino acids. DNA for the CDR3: TGTGCCAGTAGTCCAACAGGGGGTACTGAAGCTTTCTTT. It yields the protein CASSPTGGTEAFF.

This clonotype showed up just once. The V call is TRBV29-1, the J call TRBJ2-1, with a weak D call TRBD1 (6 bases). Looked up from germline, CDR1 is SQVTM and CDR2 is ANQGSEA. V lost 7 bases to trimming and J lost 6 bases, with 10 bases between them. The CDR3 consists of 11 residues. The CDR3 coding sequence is TGCAGCGCGCCCAGGGGCAATGAGCAGTTCTTC. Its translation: CSAPRGNEQFF.

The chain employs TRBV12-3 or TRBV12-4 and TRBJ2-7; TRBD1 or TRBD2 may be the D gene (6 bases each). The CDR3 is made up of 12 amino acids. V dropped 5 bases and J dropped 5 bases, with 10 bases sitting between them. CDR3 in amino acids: CASSGGLHEQYF. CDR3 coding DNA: TGTGCCAGCAGTGGGGGGCTGCACGAGCAGTACTTC.

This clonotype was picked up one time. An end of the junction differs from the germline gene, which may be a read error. The CDR3 protein is CSVEEPLNTRELFF. CDR3 bases: TGCAGCGTTGAAGAACCTCTGAACACCAGGGAGCTGTTTTTT. The chain uses TRBV29-1 and TRBJ2-2; D call uncertain. This CDR3 has 14 amino acids. Germline assignment: CDR1 SQVTM and CDR2 ANQGSEA.

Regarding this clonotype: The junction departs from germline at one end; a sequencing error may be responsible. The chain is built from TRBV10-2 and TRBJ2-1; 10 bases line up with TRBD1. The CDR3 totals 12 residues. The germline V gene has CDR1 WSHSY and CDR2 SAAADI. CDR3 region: CASRTGGNGQFF. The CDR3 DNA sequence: TGCGCCAGTCGGACAGGGGGGAATGGGCAGTTCTTC.

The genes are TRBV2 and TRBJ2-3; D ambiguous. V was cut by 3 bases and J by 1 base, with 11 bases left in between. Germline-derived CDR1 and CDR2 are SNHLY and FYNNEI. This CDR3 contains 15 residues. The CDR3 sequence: CASSDPPGGTDTQYF. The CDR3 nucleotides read TGTGCCAGCAGTGACCCCCCTGGGGGCACAGATACGCAGTATTTT.

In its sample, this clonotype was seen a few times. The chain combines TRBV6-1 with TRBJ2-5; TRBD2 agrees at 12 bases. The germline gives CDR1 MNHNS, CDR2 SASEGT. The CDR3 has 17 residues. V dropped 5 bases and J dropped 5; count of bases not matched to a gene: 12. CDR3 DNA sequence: TGTGCCAGCAGTCGGACGCCTAGCGGGGGGGCCCTGGAGACCCAGTACTTC. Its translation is CASSRTPSGGALETQYF.

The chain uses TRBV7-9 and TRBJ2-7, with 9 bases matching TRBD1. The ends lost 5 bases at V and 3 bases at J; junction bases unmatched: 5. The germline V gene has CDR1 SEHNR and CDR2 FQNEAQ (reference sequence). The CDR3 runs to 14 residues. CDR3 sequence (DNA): TGTGCCAGCAGCAACCGGGACAGGGACTACGAGCAGTACTTC. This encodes CASSNRDRDYEQYF.

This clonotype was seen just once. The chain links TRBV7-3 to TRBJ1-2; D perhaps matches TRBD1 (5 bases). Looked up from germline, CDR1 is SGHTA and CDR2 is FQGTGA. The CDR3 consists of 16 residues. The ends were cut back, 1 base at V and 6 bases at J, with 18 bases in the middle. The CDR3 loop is CASSLNGAPGPDGYTF. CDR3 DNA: TGTGCCAGCAGCTTAAACGGGGCCCCTGGGCCAGATGGCTACACCTTC.

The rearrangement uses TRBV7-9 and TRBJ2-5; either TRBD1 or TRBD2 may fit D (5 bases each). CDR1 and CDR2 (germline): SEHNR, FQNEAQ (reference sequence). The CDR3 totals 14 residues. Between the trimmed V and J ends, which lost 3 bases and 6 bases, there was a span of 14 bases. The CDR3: CASSFSFGAKTQYF. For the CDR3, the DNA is TGTGCCAGCAGCTTCTCTTTCGGGGCCAAGACCCAGTACTTC.

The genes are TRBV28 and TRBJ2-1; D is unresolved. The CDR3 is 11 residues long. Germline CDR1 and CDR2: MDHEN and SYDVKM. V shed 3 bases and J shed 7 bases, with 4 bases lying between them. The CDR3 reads CASSLGNEQFF. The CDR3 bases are TGTGCCAGCAGTTTGGGAAATGAGCAGTTCTTC.

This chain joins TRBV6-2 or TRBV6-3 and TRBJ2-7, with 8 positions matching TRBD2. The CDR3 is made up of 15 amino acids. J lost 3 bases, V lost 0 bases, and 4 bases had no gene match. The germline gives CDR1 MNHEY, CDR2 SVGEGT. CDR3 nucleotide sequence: TGTGCCAGCAGTTACTCATCGGGGGGGCACTACGAGCAGTACTTC. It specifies CASSYSSGGHYEQYF.

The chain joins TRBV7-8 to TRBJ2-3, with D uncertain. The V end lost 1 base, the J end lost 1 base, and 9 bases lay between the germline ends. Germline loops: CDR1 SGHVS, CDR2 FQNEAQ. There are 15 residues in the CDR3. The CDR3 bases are TGTGCCAGCAGCTTAGAAGAGGCGGGCACAGATACGCAGTATTTT. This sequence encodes CASSLEEAGTDTQYF.